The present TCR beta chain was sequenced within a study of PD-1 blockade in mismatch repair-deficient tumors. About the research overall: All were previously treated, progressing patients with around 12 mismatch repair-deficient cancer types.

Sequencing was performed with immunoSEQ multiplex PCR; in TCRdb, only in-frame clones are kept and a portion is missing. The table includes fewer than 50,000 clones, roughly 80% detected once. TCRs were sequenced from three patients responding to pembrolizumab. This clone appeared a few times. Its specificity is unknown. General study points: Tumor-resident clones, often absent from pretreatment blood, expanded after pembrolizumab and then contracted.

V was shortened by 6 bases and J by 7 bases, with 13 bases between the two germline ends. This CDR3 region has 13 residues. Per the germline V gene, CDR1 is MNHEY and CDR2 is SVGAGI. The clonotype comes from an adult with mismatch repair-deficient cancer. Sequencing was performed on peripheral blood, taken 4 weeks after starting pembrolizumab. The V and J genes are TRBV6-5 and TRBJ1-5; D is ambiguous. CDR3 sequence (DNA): TGTGCCAGCAGCACCCAAGTGGCGCAGCCCCAGCATTTT. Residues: CASSTQVAQPQHF.